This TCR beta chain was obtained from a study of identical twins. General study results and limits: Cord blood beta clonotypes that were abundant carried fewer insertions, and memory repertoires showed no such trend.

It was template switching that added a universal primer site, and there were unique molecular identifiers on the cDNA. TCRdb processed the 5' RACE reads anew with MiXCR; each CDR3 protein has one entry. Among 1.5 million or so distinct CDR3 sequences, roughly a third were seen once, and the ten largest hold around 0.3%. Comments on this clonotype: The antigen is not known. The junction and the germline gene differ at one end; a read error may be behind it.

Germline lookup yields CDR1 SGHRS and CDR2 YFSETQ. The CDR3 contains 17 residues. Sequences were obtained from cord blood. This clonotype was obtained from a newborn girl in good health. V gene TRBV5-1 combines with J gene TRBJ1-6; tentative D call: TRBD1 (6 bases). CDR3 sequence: CASSLANLGQNNSPPHF. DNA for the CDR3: TGCGCCAGCAGCTTGGCCAACCTTGGACAGAATAATTCACCCCCCCACTTT.